This T cell receptor beta chain is from a study of read filtering for tumor transcriptome and immune sequencing. Overall study: Patients were approximately 17 male and around 13 female, mean age 65.9 years, range about 40 to 85. TCR-mapped reads were about 3.5 to 10.27 million with IR-seq versus roughly 75 to 1,300 with RNA-seq. Whole-study findings and limits: This fraction held mixed bone marrow immune cells after CD138-negative sorting.

J was trimmed by 0 bases and V by 1 base; bases with no gene match: 6. CDR3 size: 16 residues. Germline CDR1 is DFQATT and CDR2 is SNEGSKA (reference sequence). This clonotype was recorded many times. Its antigen is unidentified. From 350 to 500 ng of RNA, a library with molecular barcoded alpha/delta and beta/gamma adaptors was made. TCRdb itself ran the reads through MiXCR, one entry per CDR3 protein. The profile shows approximately 61,000 distinct CDR3 sequences, roughly a fifth of them singletons. This TCR came from a donor at least 40 years old with multiple myeloma. The rearrangement joins TRBV20-1 to TRBJ2-3, with 8 bases fitting TRBD2. Sequencing was done on a sample of a population of CD138-negative cells sorted from bone marrow. CDR3 protein: CSARVPAGASTDTQYF. In nucleotides, the CDR3 is TGCAGTGCTAGAGTCCCAGCGGGGGCTAGCACAGATACGCAGTATTTT.